The present entry profiles one TCR beta chain with its context. This specimen comes from a study of control samples from healthy donors and cancer patients. The data were produced by immunoSEQ multiplex PCR, yet TCRdb's version contains in-frame clones alone and is incomplete. Of roughly 120,000 clones in the sample, roughly 90% are singletons; the top ten hold 30% to 40%. The TCR originated in a man in his forties or fifties in good health. Sequenced input: blood.

The CDR3 here is CAWSDLNYGYTF. CDR3 in DNA: TGTGCCTGGAGTGACCTTAACTATGGCTACACCTTC. This chain links TRBV30 with TRBJ1-2; D remains unclear. This CDR3 has 12 residues. Germline lookup yields CDR1 GTSNPN and CDR2 SVGIG (reference sequence). Trimming shortened V by 1 base and J by 1 base, and 4 bases separated the two germline ends.